This T cell receptor (beta chain) was documented in a study of blood T cell repertoires in COVID-19. Study overall: Sites across the United States, Italy and Spain contributed samples from acute and convalescent COVID-19. The cDNA or gDNA used as material had been derived from T cells, B-cell-depleted T cells, or PBMCs.

Researchers sorted participants into cohorts using their self-reported clinical history. The CDR3 loop spans 14 amino acids. The ends were cut back, 2 bases at V and 4 bases at J, with 11 bases in the middle. Germline loops: CDR1 SEHNR, CDR2 FQNEAQ (reference sequence). With respect to this clone: This CDR3 is also generated by other DNA sequences in the sample.

Original processing notes: Reference gene primers were amplified, and this amplification served to estimate nucleated cell counts. Produced via immunoSEQ multiplex PCR; TCRdb's table is partial and in-frame only. D and trimming were read from the DNA, whereas the V and J calls and clone size are those reported in that table. The sample lists roughly 190,000 clones; around three quarters were seen once. The receptor was isolated from a woman aged 45-60 years with acute COVID-19. The specimen sequenced was PBMCs or T cells enriched from blood (not recorded which). This chain connects TRBV7-9 to TRBJ1-1; possible D gene TRBD1, 5 bases. The CDR3 coding sequence is TGTGCCAGCAGCTTACGGGGGGGTGGCACTGAAGCTTTCTTT. This gives the protein CASSLRGGGTEAFF.